Listed below are T cell receptor beta chains from one sample, sequenced in a study of blood T cell repertoires in COVID-19. Sequencing used immunoSEQ multiplex PCR; TCRdb keeps in-frame clones, though not all of them. This sample yields over 85,000 clones, of which 75% to 85% are seen a single time; approximately 25% belongs to the top ten. The sequenced sample was peripheral blood. The receptors derive from a man in his sixties or seventies with acute or convalescent COVID-19. CDR3s include the opening cysteine and the closing phenylalanine or tryptophan. Each record gives: J gene, clone size, D gene, V gene, CDR3 protein, CDR3 DNA. A D gene is named only where the DNA matches it firmly. Size tells how often a clone was seen (once, few, many) or the class of an expanded clone, and some rows leave it out.

j_call: TRBJ2-5; clone_size: many; d_call: .; v_call: TRBV3-1/TRBV3-2; cdr3_aa: CASSLLHGTKEETQYF; cdr3_nt: TGTGCCAGCAGCCTACTTCACGGGACAAAAGAAGAGACCCAGTACTTC
j_call: TRBJ2-3; clone_size: .; d_call: TRBD2; v_call: TRBV3-1/TRBV3-2; cdr3_aa: CASYRGREVDTSTDTQYF; cdr3_nt: TGTGCCAGCTACCGGGGGCGGGAGGTGGACACTAGCACAGATACGCAGTATTTT
j_call: TRBJ2-1; clone_size: .; d_call: .; v_call: TRBV4-3; cdr3_aa: CASSQDFVSGEQFF; cdr3_nt: TGCGCCAGCAGCCAAGATTTCGTATCAGGGGAGCAGTTCTTC
j_call: TRBJ2-5; clone_size: .; d_call: .; v_call: TRBV21-1; cdr3_aa: CASSKRLAGTYQETQYF; cdr3_nt: TGTGCCAGCAGCAAACGACTAGCGGGGACATACCAAGAGACCCAGTACTTC
j_call: TRBJ2-7; clone_size: few; d_call: .; v_call: TRBV21-1; cdr3_aa: CASSKGRDRHNEQYF; cdr3_nt: TGTGCCAGCAGCAAAGGCCGGGACAGGCACAACGAGCAGTACTTC
j_call: TRBJ1-2; clone_size: few; d_call: .; v_call: TRBV25-1; cdr3_aa: CASSVGSYGYTF; cdr3_nt: TGTGCCAGCAGTGTTGGGAGCTATGGCTACACCTTC
j_call: TRBJ2-1; clone_size: .; d_call: TRBD1; v_call: TRBV5-1; cdr3_aa: CASSLGTGAHNEQFF; cdr3_nt: TGCGCCAGCAGCTTGGGGACAGGGGCACACAATGAGCAGTTCTTC
j_call: TRBJ2-5; clone_size: .; d_call: TRBD1; v_call: TRBV27; cdr3_aa: CASSPGQVGWETQYF; cdr3_nt: TGTGCCAGCAGTCCCGGACAGGTTGGATGGGAGACCCAGTACTTC
j_call: TRBJ2-5; clone_size: .; d_call: .; v_call: TRBV9; cdr3_aa: CASSVVGGETQYF; cdr3_nt: TGTGCCAGCAGCGTAGTGGGGGGAGAGACCCAGTACTTC
j_call: TRBJ2-7; clone_size: .; d_call: TRBD2; v_call: TRBV2; cdr3_aa: CASSSRLAGDHEQYF; cdr3_nt: TGTGCCAGCAGTTCACGACTAGCGGGAGACCACGAGCAGTACTTC
j_call: TRBJ1-2; clone_size: few; d_call: TRBD1; v_call: TRBV29-1; cdr3_aa: CSVHRDRNSPYGYTF; cdr3_nt: TGCAGCGTTCACCGGGACAGGAATAGTCCCTATGGCTACACCTTC
j_call: TRBJ2-2; clone_size: few; d_call: TRBD1; v_call: TRBV11-2; cdr3_aa: CASSFHRGTGELFF; cdr3_nt: TGTGCCAGCAGCTTCCACAGGGGCACCGGGGAGCTGTTTTTT
j_call: TRBJ2-2; clone_size: once; d_call: .; v_call: TRBV5-1; cdr3_aa: CASSLMVGEDTGELFF; cdr3_nt: TGCGCCAGCAGCTTGATGGTTGGCGAGGACACCGGGGAGCTGTTTTTT